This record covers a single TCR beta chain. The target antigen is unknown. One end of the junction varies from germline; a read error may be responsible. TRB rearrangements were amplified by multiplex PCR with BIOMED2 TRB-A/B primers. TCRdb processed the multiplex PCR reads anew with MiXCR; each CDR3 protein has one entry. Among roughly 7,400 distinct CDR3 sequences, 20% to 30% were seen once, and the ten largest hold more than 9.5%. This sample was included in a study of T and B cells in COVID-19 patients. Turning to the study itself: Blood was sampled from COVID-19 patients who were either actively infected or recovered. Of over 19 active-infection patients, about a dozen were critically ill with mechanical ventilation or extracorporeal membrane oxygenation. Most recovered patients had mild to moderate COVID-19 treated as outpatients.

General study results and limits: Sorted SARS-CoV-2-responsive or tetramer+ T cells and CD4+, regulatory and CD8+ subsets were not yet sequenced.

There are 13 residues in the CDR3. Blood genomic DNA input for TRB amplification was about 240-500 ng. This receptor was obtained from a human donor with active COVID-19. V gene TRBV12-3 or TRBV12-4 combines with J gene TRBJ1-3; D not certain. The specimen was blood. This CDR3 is CASRTEGGSTIYF. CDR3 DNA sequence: TGTGCCAGCAGAACGGAAGGCGGAAGCACCATATATTTT.